This T cell receptor beta chain was retrieved from a study of CD4 T cells in relation to SARS-CoV-2 and coronaviruses. Germline V gene sequence: CDR1 MGHDK, CDR2 SYGVNS. With 3 bases removed from V and 4 bases from J, the gap between germline ends came to 14 bases. The CDR3 contains 15 residues. Before the COVID-19 pandemic, during about 2010-2019, CD4+ T cells were taken from unexposed donors. The cells were cultured for around ten days before CD4+ T cells were isolated. The table lists this clone with a few counts. Its antigen remains unknown. TCRdb's copy holds only in-frame clones and misses some; the assay was immunoSEQ multiplex PCR. The profile covers 20,000 to 30,000 clones, with roughly 71% appearing a single time and around 13% taken by the ten largest.

This chain joins TRBV25-1 and TRBJ2-3; D uncertain. What was sequenced was CD4+ T cells from PBMCs, cultured in vitro. The sequence came from a human donor in good health. DNA for the CDR3: TGTGCCAGCAGTGATAGCCTTGGAAGGGCAGATACGCAGTATTTT. Protein sequence: CASSDSLGRADTQYF.